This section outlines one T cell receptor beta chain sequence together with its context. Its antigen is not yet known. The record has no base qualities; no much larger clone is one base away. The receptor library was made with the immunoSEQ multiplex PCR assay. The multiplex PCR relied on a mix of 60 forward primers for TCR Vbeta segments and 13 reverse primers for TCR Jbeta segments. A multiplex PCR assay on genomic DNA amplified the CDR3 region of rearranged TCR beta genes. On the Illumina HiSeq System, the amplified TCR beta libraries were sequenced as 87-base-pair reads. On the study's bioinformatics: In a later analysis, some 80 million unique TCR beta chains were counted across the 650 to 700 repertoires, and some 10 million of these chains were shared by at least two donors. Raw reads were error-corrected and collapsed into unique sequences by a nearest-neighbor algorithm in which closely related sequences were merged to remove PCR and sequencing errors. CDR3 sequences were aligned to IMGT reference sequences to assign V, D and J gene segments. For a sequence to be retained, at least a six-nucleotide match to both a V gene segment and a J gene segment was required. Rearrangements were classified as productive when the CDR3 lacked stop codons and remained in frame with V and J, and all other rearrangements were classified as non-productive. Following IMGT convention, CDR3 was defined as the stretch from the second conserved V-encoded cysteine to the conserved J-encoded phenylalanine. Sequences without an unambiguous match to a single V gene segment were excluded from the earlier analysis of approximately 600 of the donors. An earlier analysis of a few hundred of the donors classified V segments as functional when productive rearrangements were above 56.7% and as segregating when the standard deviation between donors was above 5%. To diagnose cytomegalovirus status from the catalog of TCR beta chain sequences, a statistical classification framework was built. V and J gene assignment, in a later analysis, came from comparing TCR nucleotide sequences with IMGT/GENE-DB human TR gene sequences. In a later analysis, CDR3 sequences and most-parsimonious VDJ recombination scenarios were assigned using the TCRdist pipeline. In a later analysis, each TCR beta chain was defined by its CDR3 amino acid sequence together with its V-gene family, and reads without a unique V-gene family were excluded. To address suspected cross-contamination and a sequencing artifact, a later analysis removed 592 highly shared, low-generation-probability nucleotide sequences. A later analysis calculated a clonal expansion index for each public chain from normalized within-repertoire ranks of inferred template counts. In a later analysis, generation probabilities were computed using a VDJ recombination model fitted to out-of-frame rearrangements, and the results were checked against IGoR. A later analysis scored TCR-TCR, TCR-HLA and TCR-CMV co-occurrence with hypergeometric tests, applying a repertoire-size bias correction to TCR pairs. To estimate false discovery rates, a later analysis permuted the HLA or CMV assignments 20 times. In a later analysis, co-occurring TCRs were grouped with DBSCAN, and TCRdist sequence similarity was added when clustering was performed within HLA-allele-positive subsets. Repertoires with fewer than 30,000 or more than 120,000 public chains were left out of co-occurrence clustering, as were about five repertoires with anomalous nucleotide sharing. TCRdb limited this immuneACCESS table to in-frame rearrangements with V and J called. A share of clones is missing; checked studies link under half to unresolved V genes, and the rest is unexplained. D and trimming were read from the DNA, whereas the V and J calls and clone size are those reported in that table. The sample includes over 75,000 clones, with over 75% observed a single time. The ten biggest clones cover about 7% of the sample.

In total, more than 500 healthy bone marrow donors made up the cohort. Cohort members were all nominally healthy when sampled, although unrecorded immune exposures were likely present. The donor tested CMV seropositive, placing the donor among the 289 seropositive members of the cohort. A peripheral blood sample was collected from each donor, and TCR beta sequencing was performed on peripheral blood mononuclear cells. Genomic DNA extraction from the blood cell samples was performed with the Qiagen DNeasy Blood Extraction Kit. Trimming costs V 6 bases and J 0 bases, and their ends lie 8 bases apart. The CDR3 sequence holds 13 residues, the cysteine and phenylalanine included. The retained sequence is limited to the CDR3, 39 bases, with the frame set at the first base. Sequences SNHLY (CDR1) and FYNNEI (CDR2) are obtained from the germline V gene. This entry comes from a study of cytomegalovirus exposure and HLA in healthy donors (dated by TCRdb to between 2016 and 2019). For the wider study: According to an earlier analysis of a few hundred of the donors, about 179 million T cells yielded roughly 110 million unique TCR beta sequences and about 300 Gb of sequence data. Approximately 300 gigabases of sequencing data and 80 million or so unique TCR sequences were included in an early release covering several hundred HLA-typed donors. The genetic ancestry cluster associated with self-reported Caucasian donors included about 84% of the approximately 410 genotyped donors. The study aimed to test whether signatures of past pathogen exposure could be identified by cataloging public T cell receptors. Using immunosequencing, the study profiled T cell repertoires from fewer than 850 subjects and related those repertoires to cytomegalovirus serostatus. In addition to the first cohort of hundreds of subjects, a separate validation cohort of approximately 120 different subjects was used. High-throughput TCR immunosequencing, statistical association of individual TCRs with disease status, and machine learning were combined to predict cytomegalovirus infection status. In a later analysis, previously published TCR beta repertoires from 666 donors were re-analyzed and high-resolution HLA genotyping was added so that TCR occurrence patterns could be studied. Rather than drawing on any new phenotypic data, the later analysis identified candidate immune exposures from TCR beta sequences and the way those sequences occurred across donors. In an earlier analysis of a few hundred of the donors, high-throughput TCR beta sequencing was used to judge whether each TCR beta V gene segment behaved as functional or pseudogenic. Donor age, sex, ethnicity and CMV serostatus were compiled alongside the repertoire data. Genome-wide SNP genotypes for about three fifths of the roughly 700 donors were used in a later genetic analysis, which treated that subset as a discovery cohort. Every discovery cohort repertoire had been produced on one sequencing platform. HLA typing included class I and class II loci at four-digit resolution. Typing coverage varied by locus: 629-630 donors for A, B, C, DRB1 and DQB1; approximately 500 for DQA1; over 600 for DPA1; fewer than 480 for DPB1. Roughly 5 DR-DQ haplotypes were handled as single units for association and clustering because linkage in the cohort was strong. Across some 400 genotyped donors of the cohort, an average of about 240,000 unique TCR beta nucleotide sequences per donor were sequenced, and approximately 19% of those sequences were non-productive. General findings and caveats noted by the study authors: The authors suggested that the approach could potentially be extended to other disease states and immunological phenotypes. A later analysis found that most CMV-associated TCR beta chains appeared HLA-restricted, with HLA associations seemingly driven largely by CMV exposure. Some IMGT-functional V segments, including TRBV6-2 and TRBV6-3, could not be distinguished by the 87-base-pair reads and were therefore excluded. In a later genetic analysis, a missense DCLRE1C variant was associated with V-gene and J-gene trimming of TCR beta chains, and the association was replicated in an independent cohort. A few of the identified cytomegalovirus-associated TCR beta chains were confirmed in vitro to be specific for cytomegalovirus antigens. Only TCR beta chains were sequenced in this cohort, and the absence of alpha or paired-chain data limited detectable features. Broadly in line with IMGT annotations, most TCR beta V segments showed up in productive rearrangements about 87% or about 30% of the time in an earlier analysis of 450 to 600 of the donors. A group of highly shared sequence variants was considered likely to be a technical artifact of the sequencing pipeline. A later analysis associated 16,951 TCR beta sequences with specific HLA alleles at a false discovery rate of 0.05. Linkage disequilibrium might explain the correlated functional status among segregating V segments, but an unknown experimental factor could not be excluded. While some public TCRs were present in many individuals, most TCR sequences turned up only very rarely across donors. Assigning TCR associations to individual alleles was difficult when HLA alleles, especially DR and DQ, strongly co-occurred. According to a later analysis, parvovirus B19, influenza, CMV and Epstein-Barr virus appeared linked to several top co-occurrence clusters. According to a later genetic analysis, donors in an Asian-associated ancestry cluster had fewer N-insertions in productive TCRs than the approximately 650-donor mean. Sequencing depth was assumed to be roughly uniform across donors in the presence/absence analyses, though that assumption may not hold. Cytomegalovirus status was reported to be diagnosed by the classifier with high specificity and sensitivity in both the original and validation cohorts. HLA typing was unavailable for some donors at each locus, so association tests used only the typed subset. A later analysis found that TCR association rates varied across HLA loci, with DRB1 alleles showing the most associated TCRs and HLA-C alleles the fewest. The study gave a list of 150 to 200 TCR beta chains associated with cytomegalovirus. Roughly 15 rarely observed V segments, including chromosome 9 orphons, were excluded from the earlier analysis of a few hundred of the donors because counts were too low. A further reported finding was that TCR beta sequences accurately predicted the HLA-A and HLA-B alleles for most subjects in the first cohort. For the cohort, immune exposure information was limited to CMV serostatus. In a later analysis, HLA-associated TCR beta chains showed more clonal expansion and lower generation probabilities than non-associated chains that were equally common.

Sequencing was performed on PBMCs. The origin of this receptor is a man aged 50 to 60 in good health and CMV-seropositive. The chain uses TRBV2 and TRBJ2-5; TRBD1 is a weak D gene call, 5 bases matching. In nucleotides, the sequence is TGTGCCAGCAGCAGGGAAAACCAAGAGACCCAGTACTTC. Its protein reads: CASSRENQETQYF.